This TCR beta chain derives from a study of OX40 agonist ivuxolimab in advanced cancers. For the study at large: The study treated patients with ivuxolimab, an agonistic anti-OX40 (CD134) antibody. At doses from 0.01 to 10 mg/kg, patients were given intravenous ivuxolimab every 2 weeks.

This table comes from immunoSEQ multiplex PCR, and its TCRdb copy is limited to in-frame clones, with some not included. The sample includes about 63,000 clones, around 89% of them seen just once. This clone is a singleton in its sample. The CDR3 length is 14 residues. Trimming removed 1 base at V and 3 bases at J, with 7 bases between. Germline-derived CDR1 and CDR2 are MDHEN and SYDVKM. The sample was CD4+ or CD8+ T cells sorted from blood, taken in a trial of the OX40 agonist ivuxolimab. J is TRBJ1-3 and V is TRBV28; D ambiguous. The TCR comes from an adult with an advanced solid tumor such as melanoma, head and neck, liver or kidney cancer. CDR3 nucleotide sequence: TGTGCCAGCAGTTTATCGGGGTTTGGAAACACCATATATTTT. This gives the protein CASSLSGFGNTIYF.